This T cell receptor beta chain emerged from a study of vaccination effects on CD4 cells after COVID-19 (dated by TCRdb to 2021 to 2024). Looking at the study overall: Post-vaccine samples across the study were collected a median of 72 days after the second dose, with a range of 14 to 241. The study compared SARS-CoV-2 spike-specific CD4+ TCR repertoires before and after mRNA vaccination in COVID-19 convalescent patients and infection-naive vaccine recipients. The full study included 9 to 10 COVID-19 convalescent patients and several SARS-CoV-2-naive healthy vaccine recipients. Cultures from other donors in the study were sequenced using the Oncomine TCR Beta short-read assay on an Illumina iSeq 100.

To identify antigen-specific CD4+ T cell clonotypes by their expansion, the ViraFEST assay first stimulated PBMC with viral peptide pools and then applied TCR sequencing. After around 11 days of culture, CD4+ T cells were isolated with the EasySep CD4+ T cell isolation kit. Participants received two doses of either the BNT162b2 or the mRNA-1273 mRNA SARS-CoV-2 vaccine. None of the healthy vaccine recipients had a prior SARS-CoV-2 infection, which was confirmed by nucleocapsid antibody tests that came back negative both before and after vaccination. Some 2.2 million PBMC per well were cultured in IMDM with approximately 5% human AB serum, 8 to 10 IU/ml IL-2 and gentamicin, plus 10 ug/ml peptides. On days 3 and 7, half of the culture medium was replaced with fresh IL-2-containing medium. Unless noted otherwise, every peptide stimulation condition was grown in triplicate wells. PBMC were separated from whole blood using Ficoll-Paque Plus gradient centrifugation and were then either cryopreserved at -140C or used fresh. Overlapping peptide pools spanned the spike proteins of SARS-CoV-2 and the common cold coronaviruses HCoV-NL63, HCoV-OC43 and HCoV-229E. Genomic DNA was extracted from cultured CD4+ T cells with the QIAamp micro DNA kit.

Library method: the immunoSEQ multiplex PCR assay. DNA from the CD4+ T cells that had been cultured and isolated underwent TCR beta CDR3 sequencing. Per the authors' processing: The analysis removed non-productive TCR sequences, trimmed reads to the CDR3 region, and retained only CDR3s that were 7 or more amino acids long. Antigen-specific clonotypes were identified using the MANAFEST web app by comparison of expansion in peptide wells against reference cultures. Positive clones required FDR<0.05 expansion versus reference and all other wells, odds ratio above 5, and frequency above 0.1% in two replicate wells. Clonotypes significantly expanded in SARS-CoV-2 spike wells and in at least one common cold coronavirus spike condition were defined as cross-reactive. CDR3 similarity was assessed by Levenshtein distance with the stringdist R package, and unrooted trees were built with ape in R 3.6.1. Sourced from immuneACCESS, this table was stored by TCRdb with only in-frame sequences that have V and J called. A share of the clones is absent; for the studies checked, an unresolved V gene accounts for under half, and the remainder has no known explanation. V and J calls and clone size are given by that table; D and trimming were obtained from the DNA. The sample table holds tens of thousands of clones, of which 70% to 75% were seen once. Together, the top ten hold about 9% of the sample.

Broader findings and caveats from the paper: Both infection-induced and vaccine-induced clones contracted markedly at late post-vaccination timepoints, which is consistent with waning T cell responses. Among healthy vaccine recipients, nearly all vaccine-induced clones were SARS-CoV-2 mono-reactive, and just 1 of 255 was cross-reactive with common cold coronaviruses. Limitations of the study were the small number of convalescent patients and the absence of early post-infection timepoints.

Notes on this clone: The specificity of this receptor is unknown. Base qualities are not recorded, but no much larger clone differs from it by a single base.

In the germline V gene, CDR1 corresponds to MGHRA and CDR2 to YSYEKL. The CDR3 measures 13 amino acids from cysteine to phenylalanine. CDR3 DNA is the only sequence kept; it has 39 bases, read in frame from the first base. Relative to germline, V is 2 bases shorter and J is 3 bases shorter, with 7 bases between their ends. The sequence links TRBV4-1 to TRBJ1-2, with an unclear D gene assignment. The input for sequencing was CD4+ T cells from PBMCs cultured with HCoV-NL63 spike peptides, taken after COVID-19 vaccination. The cell subset or site tag for this specimen amounts to: HCoV-NL63 spike overlapping peptide pool stimulation. This sequence was found in a human donor who received a COVID-19 vaccine. DNA sequence: TGCGCCAGCAGCCAACAAAGGGACTATGGCTACACCTTC. It encodes CASSQQRDYGYTF.